This is a list of T cell receptor beta chains from one sample in a study of blood T cell repertoires in COVID-19. TCRdb keeps only in-frame clones here, not all; method: immunoSEQ multiplex PCR. This table has roughly 130,000 clones, 79% appearing once. The specimen sequenced was peripheral blood. The receptor source for this set is a man aged 60 to 75 with acute or convalescent COVID-19. CDR3s include the opening cysteine and the closing phenylalanine or tryptophan. D genes are given only for firm matches. Only some rows state a clone size, as once, few, many or a class for expanded clones.

clone size: NA
D gene: NA
J gene: TRBJ1-1
V gene: TRBV21-1
CDR3 protein: CASSTYRTTTEAFF
CDR3 DNA: TGTGCCAGCAGCACTTACAGGACAACCACTGAAGCTTTCTTT

clone size: NA
D gene: TRBD2
J gene: TRBJ2-1
V gene: TRBV24-1
CDR3 protein: CATGLAGMNEQFF
CDR3 DNA: TGTGCCACGGGACTAGCGGGGATGAATGAGCAGTTCTTC

clone size: NA
D gene: NA
J gene: TRBJ2-1
V gene: TRBV28
CDR3 protein: CASSPRSLSYNEQFF
CDR3 DNA: TGTGCCAGCAGTCCAAGGAGTCTCTCCTACAATGAGCAGTTCTTC

clone size: many
D gene: TRBD1
J gene: TRBJ2-7
V gene: TRBV28
CDR3 protein: CASRPPQGAREQYF
CDR3 DNA: TGTGCCAGCAGACCTCCACAGGGGGCTCGGGAGCAGTACTTC

clone size: few
D gene: NA
J gene: TRBJ2-5
V gene: TRBV11-3
CDR3 protein: CASRASGSSETQYF
CDR3 DNA: TGTGCCAGCCGGGCCTCCGGGAGTTCAGAGACCCAGTACTTC

clone size: NA
D gene: NA
J gene: TRBJ2-1
V gene: TRBV5-6
CDR3 protein: CASSLGDSNEQFF
CDR3 DNA: TGTGCCAGCAGCTTGGGGGACTCAAATGAGCAGTTCTTC

clone size: NA
D gene: NA
J gene: TRBJ2-2
V gene: TRBV2
CDR3 protein: CASREQGNTPSGELFF
CDR3 DNA: TGTGCCAGCAGAGAACAGGGTAATACCCCCAGCGGGGAGCTGTTTTTT

clone size: once
D gene: NA
J gene: TRBJ1-2
V gene: TRBV5-1
CDR3 protein: CASSLGGRGEGYTF
CDR3 DNA: TGCGCCAGCAGCTTGGGGGGGCGAGGAGAAGGCTACACCTTC

clone size: NA
D gene: TRBD1
J gene: TRBJ1-5
V gene: TRBV6-6
CDR3 protein: CASSGQGLQPQHF
CDR3 DNA: TGTGCCAGCAGTGGACAGGGTTTGCAGCCCCAGCATTTT

clone size: NA
D gene: NA
J gene: TRBJ1-6
V gene: TRBV3-1/TRBV3-2
CDR3 protein: CASSHIRTGNSPLHF
CDR3 DNA: TGTGCCAGCAGCCACATACGGACGGGGAATTCACCCCTCCACTTT

clone size: once
D gene: NA
J gene: TRBJ1-2
V gene: TRBV28
CDR3 protein: CASSLGSRGGLLYGYTF
CDR3 DNA: TGTGCCAGCAGTTTAGGGAGCCGCGGGGGACTGCTTTATGGCTACACCTTC

clone size: NA
D gene: TRBD1
J gene: TRBJ2-2
V gene: TRBV5-1
CDR3 protein: CASSLPGQGTGELFF
CDR3 DNA: TGCGCCAGCAGCCTGCCGGGACAGGGGACCGGGGAGCTGTTTTTT

clone size: NA
D gene: TRBD1
J gene: TRBJ1-2
V gene: TRBV7-2
CDR3 protein: CASSLGSGGEGGYTF
CDR3 DNA: TGTGCCAGCAGCTTAGGGTCAGGGGGTGAAGGTGGCTACACCTTC

clone size: NA
D gene: NA
J gene: TRBJ2-2
V gene: TRBV2
CDR3 protein: CASTQSGTGELFF
CDR3 DNA: TGTGCCAGCACCCAATCAGGGACCGGGGAGCTGTTTTTT

clone size: NA
D gene: TRBD2
J gene: TRBJ2-1
V gene: TRBV5-1
CDR3 protein: CASSRLAGLNNEQFF
CDR3 DNA: TGCGCCAGCAGCCGACTAGCGGGATTGAACAATGAGCAGTTCTTC

clone size: NA
D gene: TRBD2
J gene: TRBJ2-5
V gene: TRBV27
CDR3 protein: CASSLMPSLRGRETQYF
CDR3 DNA: TGTGCCAGCAGTTTAATGCCTTCCCTCCGCGGGAGGGAGACCCAGTACTTC

clone size: NA
D gene: NA
J gene: TRBJ1-3
V gene: TRBV7-9
CDR3 protein: CASSLMAPGNTIYF
CDR3 DNA: TGTGCCAGCAGCTTAATGGCGCCCGGGAACACCATATATTTT

clone size: NA
D gene: TRBD2
J gene: TRBJ2-2
V gene: TRBV19
CDR3 protein: CASSPGGLTGELFF
CDR3 DNA: TGTGCCAGTAGTCCGGGAGGCTTAACCGGGGAGCTGTTTTTT

clone size: NA
D gene: NA
J gene: TRBJ2-5
V gene: TRBV4-2
CDR3 protein: CASSQDLLGGGRGETQYF
CDR3 DNA: TGTGCCAGCAGCCAAGATCTTCTCGGCGGCGGGCGGGGAGAGACCCAGTACTTC

clone size: NA
D gene: NA
J gene: TRBJ1-6
V gene: TRBV5-1
CDR3 protein: CASSLELQNSPLHF
CDR3 DNA: TGCGCCAGCAGCTTGGAATTGCAGAATTCACCCCTCCACTTT

clone size: NA
D gene: TRBD1
J gene: TRBJ2-6
V gene: TRBV27
CDR3 protein: CASSFRAPGQGYSGANVLTF
CDR3 DNA: TGTGCCAGCAGTTTTCGAGCACCGGGACAGGGTTACTCTGGGGCCAACGTCCTGACTTTC

clone size: once
D gene: TRBD2
J gene: TRBJ2-1
V gene: TRBV7-2
CDR3 protein: CASSLGGRLAGYSYNEQFF
CDR3 DNA: TGTGCCAGCAGCTTAGGGGGGCGACTAGCGGGCTACTCCTACAATGAGCAGTTCTTC

clone size: NA
D gene: NA
J gene: TRBJ2-7
V gene: TRBV6-5
CDR3 protein: CASKLDSPNEQYF
CDR3 DNA: TGTGCCAGCAAACTCGATTCGCCCAACGAGCAGTACTTC

clone size: NA
D gene: NA
J gene: TRBJ2-7
V gene: TRBV28
CDR3 protein: CASSLSGSGAMYEQYF
CDR3 DNA: TGTGCCAGCAGTTTATCCGGATCGGGTGCGATGTACGAGCAGTACTTC

clone size: NA
D gene: NA
J gene: TRBJ1-1
V gene: TRBV4-2
CDR3 protein: CASSQDSSPFMNTEAFF
CDR3 DNA: TGTGCCAGCAGCCAAGACTCAAGCCCGTTCATGAACACTGAAGCTTTCTTT

clone size: NA
D gene: NA
J gene: TRBJ1-2
V gene: TRBV30
CDR3 protein: CAWSVGGGGYTF
CDR3 DNA: TGTGCCTGGAGTGTCGGCGGTGGGGGCTACACCTTC

clone size: NA
D gene: TRBD2
J gene: TRBJ2-1
V gene: TRBV5-6
CDR3 protein: CASSLIGGRDNEQFF
CDR3 DNA: TGTGCCAGCAGCTTAATTGGCGGGAGAGACAATGAGCAGTTCTTC

clone size: NA
D gene: NA
J gene: TRBJ2-3
V gene: TRBV5-1
CDR3 protein: CASSSLATDTQYF
CDR3 DNA: TGCGCCAGCAGCTCTTTGGCCACAGATACGCAGTATTTT

clone size: NA
D gene: NA
J gene: TRBJ1-5
V gene: TRBV6-2/TRBV6-3
CDR3 protein: CASSYPASGTRGNQPQHF
CDR3 DNA: TGTGCCAGCAGTTACCCCGCCTCGGGGACTAGGGGCAATCAGCCCCAGCATTTT

clone size: NA
D gene: TRBD1
J gene: TRBJ1-4
V gene: TRBV28
CDR3 protein: CASSEGTATNEKLFF
CDR3 DNA: TGTGCCAGCAGTGAAGGGACAGCAACTAATGAAAAACTGTTTTTT

clone size: NA
D gene: TRBD1
J gene: TRBJ2-1
V gene: TRBV28
CDR3 protein: CASSSSAGTEYNEQFF
CDR3 DNA: TGTGCCAGCAGTTCCTCCGCCGGGACAGAGTACAATGAGCAGTTCTTC

clone size: NA
D gene: NA
J gene: TRBJ1-4
V gene: TRBV2
CDR3 protein: CASSGVSNEKLFF
CDR3 DNA: TGTGCCAGCAGCGGGGTCTCTAATGAAAAACTGTTTTTT

clone size: NA
D gene: TRBD1
J gene: TRBJ2-1
V gene: TRBV18
CDR3 protein: CASSPGFGTGAYNEQFF
CDR3 DNA: TGTGCCAGCTCACCGGGGTTTGGGACAGGGGCCTACAATGAGCAGTTCTTC

clone size: NA
D gene: NA
J gene: TRBJ2-5
V gene: TRBV27
CDR3 protein: CASSLQGPGQKTQYF
CDR3 DNA: TGTGCCAGCAGTTTACAGGGTCCAGGGCAAAAGACCCAGTACTTC

clone size: NA
D gene: NA
J gene: TRBJ2-3
V gene: TRBV6-6
CDR3 protein: CASSRGQRTDTQYF
CDR3 DNA: TGTGCCAGCAGTCGCGGACAGCGCACAGATACGCAGTATTTT

clone size: NA
D gene: NA
J gene: TRBJ2-1
V gene: TRBV5-1
CDR3 protein: CASSSSGLDDNEQFF
CDR3 DNA: TGCGCCAGCAGCAGTAGCGGTTTGGACGACAATGAGCAGTTCTTC

clone size: NA
D gene: TRBD1
J gene: TRBJ1-2
V gene: TRBV19
CDR3 protein: CASSIVGTGDGYTF
CDR3 DNA: TGTGCCAGTAGTATTGTTGGGACAGGGGACGGCTACACCTTC